This T cell receptor beta chain was identified in a study of glioma-infiltrating T cells. The iRepertoire nested amplicon-rescue multiplex PCR amplified TCR alpha and beta CDR3s from RNA. TCRdb re-derived calls from the multiplex PCR reads in MiXCR, one entry per CDR3 protein. The table shows more than 95,000 distinct CDR3 sequences, with approximately 28% occurring only once. Trimming shortened V by 4 bases and J by 4 bases, and 6 bases separated the two germline ends. Per the germline V gene, CDR1 is LNHDA and CDR2 is SQIVND (reference sequence). CDR3 length: 12 residues. A word on this clonotype: This could be a read error, since a much larger clone is one nucleotide away.

The sequenced sample was glioma tissue, nonneoplastic brain tissue, or PBMCs (not recorded which). V gene TRBV19 combines with J gene TRBJ2-3; D gene uncertain. The clonotype comes from a human donor with low-grade glioma or glioblastoma, undergoing nonglioma brain surgery, or in good health (not recorded which). The CDR3 region is CASSSIPDTQYF. Written as DNA, the CDR3 is TGTGCCAGTAGTAGTATTCCAGATACGCAGTATTTT.